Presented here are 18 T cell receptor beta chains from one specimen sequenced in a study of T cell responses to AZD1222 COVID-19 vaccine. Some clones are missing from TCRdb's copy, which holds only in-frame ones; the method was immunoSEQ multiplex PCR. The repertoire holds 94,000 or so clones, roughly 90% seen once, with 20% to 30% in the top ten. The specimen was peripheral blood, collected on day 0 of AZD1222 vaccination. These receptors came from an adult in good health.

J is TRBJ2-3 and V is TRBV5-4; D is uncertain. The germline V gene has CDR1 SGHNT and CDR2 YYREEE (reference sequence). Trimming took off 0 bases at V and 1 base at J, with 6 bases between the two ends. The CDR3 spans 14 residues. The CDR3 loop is CASSLGLRTDTQYF. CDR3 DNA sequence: TGTGCCAGCAGCTTGGGTTTGCGCACAGATACGCAGTATTTT.

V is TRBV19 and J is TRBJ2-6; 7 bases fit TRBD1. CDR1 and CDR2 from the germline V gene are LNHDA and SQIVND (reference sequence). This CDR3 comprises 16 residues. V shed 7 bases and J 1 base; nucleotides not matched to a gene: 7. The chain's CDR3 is CASTRDRSSGANVLTF. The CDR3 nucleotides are TGTGCCAGTACCAGGGACAGAAGTTCTGGGGCCAACGTCCTGACTTTC.

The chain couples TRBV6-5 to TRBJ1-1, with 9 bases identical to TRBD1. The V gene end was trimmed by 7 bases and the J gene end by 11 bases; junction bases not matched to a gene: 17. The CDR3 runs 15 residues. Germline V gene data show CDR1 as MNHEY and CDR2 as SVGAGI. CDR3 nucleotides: TGTGCCAGCATACCGACCGGACAGGGGCTTTTTTGGGCTTTCTTT. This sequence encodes CASIPTGQGLFWAFF.

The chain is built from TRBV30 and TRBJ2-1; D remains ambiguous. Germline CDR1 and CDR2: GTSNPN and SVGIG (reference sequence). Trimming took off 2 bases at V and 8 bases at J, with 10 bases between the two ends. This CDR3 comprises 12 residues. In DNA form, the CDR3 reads TGTGCCTGGAGTTTAGGCTCCCATGAGCAGTTCTTC. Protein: CAWSLGSHEQFF.

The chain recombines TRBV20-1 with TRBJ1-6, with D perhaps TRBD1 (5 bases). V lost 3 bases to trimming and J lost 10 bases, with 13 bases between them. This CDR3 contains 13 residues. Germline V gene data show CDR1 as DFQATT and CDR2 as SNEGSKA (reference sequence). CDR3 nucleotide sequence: TGCAGTGCTAGTCATAGGGGAGGCTCACCCCTCCACTTT. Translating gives CSASHRGGSPLHF.

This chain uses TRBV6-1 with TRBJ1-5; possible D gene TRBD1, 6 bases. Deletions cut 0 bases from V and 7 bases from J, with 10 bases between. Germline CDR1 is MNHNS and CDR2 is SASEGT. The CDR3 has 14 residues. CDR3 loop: CASSEAAGAQPQHF. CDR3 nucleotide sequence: TGTGCCAGCAGTGAAGCGGCGGGGGCCCAGCCCCAGCATTTT.

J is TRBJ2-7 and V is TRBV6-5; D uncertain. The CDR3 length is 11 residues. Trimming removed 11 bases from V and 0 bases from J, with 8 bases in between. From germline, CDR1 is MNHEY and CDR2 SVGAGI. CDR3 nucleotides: TGTGCCGCATCGGCCTCCTACGAGCAGTACTTC. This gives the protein CAASASYEQYF.

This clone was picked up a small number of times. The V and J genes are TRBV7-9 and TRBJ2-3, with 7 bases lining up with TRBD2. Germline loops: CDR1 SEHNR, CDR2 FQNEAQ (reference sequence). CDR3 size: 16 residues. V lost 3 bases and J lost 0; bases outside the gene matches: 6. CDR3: CASSFGGSPSTDTQYF. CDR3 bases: TGTGCCAGCAGCTTCGGCGGGAGCCCTAGCACAGATACGCAGTATTTT.

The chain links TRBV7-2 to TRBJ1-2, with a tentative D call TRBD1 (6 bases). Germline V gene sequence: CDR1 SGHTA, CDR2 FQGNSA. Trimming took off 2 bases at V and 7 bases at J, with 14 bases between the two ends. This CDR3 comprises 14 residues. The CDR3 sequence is CASSLTGKRVGYTF. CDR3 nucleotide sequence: TGTGCCAGCAGCTTAACAGGGAAGCGAGTTGGCTACACCTTC.

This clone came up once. The chain's CDR3 is CASSPTGGSYEQYF. The CDR3 DNA reads TGTGCCAGCAGTCCTACTGGGGGTTCCTACGAGCAGTACTTC. The chain uses TRBV27 and TRBJ2-7, with D perhaps matching TRBD1 or TRBD2 (5 bases each). The CDR3 covers 14 residues. The germline gives CDR1 MNHEY, CDR2 SMNVEV (reference sequence). Trimming cost V 5 bases and J 1 base, with 12 bases left between them.

The CDR3 reads CASSLVRTRTYEQYF. The DNA for the CDR3 is TGTGCCAGCAGCTTAGTAAGGACTAGGACCTACGAGCAGTACTTC. The J gene is TRBJ2-7, the V gene TRBV7-2, with TRBD2 matching over 7 bases. This CDR3 region has 15 residues. CDR1 is SGHTA, CDR2 FQGNSA, per germline. Trimming at V came to 1 base and at J to 2 bases, leaving 5 bases not matched to a gene.

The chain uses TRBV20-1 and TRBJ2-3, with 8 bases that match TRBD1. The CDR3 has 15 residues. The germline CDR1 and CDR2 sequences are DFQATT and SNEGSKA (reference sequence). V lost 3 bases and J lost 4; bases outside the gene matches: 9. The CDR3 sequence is CSASLSGGAADTQYF. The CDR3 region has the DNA TGCAGTGCTAGTTTGTCAGGGGGCGCGGCAGATACGCAGTATTTT.

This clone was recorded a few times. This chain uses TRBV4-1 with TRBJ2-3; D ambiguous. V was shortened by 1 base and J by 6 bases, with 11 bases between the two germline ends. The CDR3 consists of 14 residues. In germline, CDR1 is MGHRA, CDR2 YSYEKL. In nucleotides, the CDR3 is TGCGCCAGCAGCCAAGTTATAGGTTTGGATACGCAGTATTTT. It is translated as CASSQVIGLDTQYF.

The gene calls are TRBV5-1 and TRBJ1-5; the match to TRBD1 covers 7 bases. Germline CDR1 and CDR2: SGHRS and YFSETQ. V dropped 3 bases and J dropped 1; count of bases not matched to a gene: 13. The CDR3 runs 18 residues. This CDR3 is CASSSVRTGRSSNQPQHF. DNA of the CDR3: TGCGCCAGCAGCTCCGTTAGGACAGGTAGGTCGAGCAATCAGCCCCAGCATTTT.

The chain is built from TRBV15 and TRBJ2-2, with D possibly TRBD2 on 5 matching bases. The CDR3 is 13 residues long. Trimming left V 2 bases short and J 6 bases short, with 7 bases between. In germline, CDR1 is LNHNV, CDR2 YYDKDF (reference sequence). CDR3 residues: CATSRSGSGELFF. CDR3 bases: TGTGCCACCAGCAGATCGGGATCCGGGGAGCTGTTTTTT.

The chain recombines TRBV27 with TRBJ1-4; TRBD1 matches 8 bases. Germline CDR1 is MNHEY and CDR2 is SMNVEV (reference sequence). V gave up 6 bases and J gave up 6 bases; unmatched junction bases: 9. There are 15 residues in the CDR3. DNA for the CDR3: TGTGCCAGCAGCGGGGGGCAGGGGGCTTATGAAAAACTGTTTTTT. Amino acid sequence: CASSGGQGAYEKLFF.

The CDR3 region is CASSQGTTSGRRYEQYF. Written as DNA, the CDR3 is TGTGCCAGCAGCCAAGGGACGACTAGCGGGAGAAGGTACGAGCAGTACTTC. The chain couples TRBV4-2 to TRBJ2-7; 12 bases line up with TRBD2. CDR1 is LGHNA and CDR2 is YNFKEQ in the germline V gene. J lost 4 bases, V lost 1 base, and 8 bases had no gene match. The length of the CDR3 is 17 residues.

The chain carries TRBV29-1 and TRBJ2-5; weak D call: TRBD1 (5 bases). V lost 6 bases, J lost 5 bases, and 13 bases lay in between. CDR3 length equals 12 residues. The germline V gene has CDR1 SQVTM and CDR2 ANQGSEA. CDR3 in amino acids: CSVIRKGETQYF. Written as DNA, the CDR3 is TGCAGCGTCATAAGGAAGGGGGAGACCCAGTACTTC.